Listed here is a single T cell receptor beta chain. Its antigen is undetermined. TCRdb used MiXCR to reprocess the PCR reads, holding one entry per CDR3 protein. Of approximately 320,000 distinct CDR3 sequences listed, 24% are singletons. In germline, CDR1 is MNHEY, CDR2 SVGAGI. The CDR3 contains 15 residues. The V and J ends lost 0 bases and 3 bases respectively, with 11 bases between them. This record comes from a study of molecular identifiers for immune sequencing clone quantification. Study findings and constraints: Over 97% of CMV-specific effector molecules, but under 1% of naive ones, were in clones above 20 copies.

The sample was naive CD8+ T cells from blood, with Jurkat cell RNA spiked in. As to subset: FACS-sorted CD8+CD4-CCR7+CD45RA+ naive T cells. This TCR was recovered from a human donor in good health. Some libraries in this study had Jurkat cell RNA spiked in. The genes are TRBV6-5 and TRBJ1-1; possible D gene TRBD1, 5 bases. The DNA for the CDR3 is TGTGCCAGCAGTTACTCGGCAGGGCCAGACACTGAAGCTTTCTTT. Amino acids: CASSYSAGPDTEAFF.